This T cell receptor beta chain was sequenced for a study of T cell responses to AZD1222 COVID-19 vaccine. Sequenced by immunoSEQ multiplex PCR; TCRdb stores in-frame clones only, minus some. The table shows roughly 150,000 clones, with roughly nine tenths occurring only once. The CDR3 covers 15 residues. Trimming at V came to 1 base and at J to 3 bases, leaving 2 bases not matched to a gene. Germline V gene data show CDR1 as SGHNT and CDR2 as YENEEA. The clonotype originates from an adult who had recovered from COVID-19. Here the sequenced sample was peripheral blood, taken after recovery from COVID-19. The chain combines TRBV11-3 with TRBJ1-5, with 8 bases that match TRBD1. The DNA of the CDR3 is TGTGCCAGCAGCTTAGGCAGGGGGCACAATCAGCCCCAGCATTTT. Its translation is CASSLGRGHNQPQHF.